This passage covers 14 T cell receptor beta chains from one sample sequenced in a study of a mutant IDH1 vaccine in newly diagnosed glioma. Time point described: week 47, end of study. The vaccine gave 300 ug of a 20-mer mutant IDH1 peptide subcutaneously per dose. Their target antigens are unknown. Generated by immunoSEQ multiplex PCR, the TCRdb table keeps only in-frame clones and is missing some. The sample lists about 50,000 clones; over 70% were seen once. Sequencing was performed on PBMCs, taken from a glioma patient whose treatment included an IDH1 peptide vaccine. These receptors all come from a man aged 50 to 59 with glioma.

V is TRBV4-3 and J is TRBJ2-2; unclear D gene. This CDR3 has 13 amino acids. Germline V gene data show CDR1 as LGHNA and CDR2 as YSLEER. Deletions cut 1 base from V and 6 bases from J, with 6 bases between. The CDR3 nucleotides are TGCGCCAGCAGCCAAGCTGGGGCCGGGGAGCTGTTTTTT. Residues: CASSQAGAGELFF.

CDR3 amino acids: CASSVTWDSSGYTF. The DNA of the CDR3 is TGTGCCAGCAGCGTTACTTGGGACAGCTCAGGCTACACCTTC. V and J are TRBV9 and TRBJ1-2; 7 bases align to TRBD1. Trimming removed 2 bases from V and 8 bases from J; junction bases left unmatched: 9. Germline CDR1 is SGDLS and CDR2 is YYNGEE. This CDR3 region has 14 residues.

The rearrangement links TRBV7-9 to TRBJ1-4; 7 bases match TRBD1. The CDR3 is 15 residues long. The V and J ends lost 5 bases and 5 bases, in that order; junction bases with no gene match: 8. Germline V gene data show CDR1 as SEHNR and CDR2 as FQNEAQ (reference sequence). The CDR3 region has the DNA TGTGCCAGCAGCCCGTGGGACAGACGGAATGAAAAACTGTTTTTT. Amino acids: CASSPWDRRNEKLFF.

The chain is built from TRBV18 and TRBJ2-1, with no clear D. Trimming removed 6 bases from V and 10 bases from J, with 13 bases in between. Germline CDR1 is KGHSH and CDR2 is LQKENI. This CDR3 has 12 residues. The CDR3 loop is CASSSYVREQFF. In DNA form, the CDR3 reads TGTGCCAGCTCCTCATACGTTAGAGAGCAGTTCTTC.

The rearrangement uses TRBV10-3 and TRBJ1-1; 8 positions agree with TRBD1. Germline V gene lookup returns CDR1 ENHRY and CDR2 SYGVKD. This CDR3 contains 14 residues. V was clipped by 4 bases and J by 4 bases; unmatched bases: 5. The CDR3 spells CAISADRAGTEAFF. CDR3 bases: TGTGCCATCAGTGCGGACAGGGCGGGCACTGAAGCTTTCTTT.

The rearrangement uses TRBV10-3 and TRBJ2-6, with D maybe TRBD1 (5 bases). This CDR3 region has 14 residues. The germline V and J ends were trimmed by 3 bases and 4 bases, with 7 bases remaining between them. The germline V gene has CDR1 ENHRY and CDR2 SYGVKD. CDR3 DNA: TGTGCCATCAGTGAAGGGGCCGGGGCCAACGTCCTGACTTTC. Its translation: CAISEGAGANVLTF.

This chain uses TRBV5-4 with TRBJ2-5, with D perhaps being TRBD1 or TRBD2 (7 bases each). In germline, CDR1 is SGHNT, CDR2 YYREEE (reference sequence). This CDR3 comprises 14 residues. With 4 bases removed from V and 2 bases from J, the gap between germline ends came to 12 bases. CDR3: CASSGRDRQETQYF. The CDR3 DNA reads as TGTGCCAGCAGCGGGAGGGACAGACAAGAGACCCAGTACTTC.

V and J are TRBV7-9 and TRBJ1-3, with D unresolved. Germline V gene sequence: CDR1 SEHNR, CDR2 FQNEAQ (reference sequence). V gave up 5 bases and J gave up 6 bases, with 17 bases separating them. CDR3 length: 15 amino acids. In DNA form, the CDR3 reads TGTGCCAGCAGCCGCCGAAGCGCCCCCGAAAACACCATATATTTT. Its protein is CASSRRSAPENTIYF.

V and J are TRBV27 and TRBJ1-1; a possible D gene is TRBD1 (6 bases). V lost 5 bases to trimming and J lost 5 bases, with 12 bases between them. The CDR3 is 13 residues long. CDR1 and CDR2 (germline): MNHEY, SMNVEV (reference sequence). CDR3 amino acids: CASSRQGRTEAFF. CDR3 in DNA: TGTGCCAGCAGTCGGCAGGGGCGGACTGAAGCTTTCTTT.

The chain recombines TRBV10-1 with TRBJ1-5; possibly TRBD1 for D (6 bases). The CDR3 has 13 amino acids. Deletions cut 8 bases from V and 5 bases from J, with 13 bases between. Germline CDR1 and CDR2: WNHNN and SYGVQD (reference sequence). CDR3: CASYNRDHQPQHF. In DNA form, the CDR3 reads TGCGCCAGCTATAACAGGGACCATCAGCCCCAGCATTTT.

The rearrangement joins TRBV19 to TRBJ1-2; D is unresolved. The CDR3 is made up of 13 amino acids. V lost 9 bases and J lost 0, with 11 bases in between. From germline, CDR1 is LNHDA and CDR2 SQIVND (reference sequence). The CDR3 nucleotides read TGTGCCAGCGGCGAGACCCCTAACTATGGCTACACCTTC. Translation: CASGETPNYGYTF.

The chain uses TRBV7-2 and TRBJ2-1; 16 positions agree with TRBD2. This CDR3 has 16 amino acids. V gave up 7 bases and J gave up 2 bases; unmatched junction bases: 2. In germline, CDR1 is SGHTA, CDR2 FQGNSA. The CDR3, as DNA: TGTGCCAGCACCGGGACTAGCGGGGGGGCCTACAATGAGCAGTTCTTC. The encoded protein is CASTGTSGGAYNEQFF. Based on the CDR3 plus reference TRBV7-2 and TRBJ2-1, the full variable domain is GAGVSQSPSNKVTEKGKDVELRCDPISGHTALYWYRQSLGQGLEFLIYFQGNSAPDKSGLPSDRFSAERTGGSVSTLTIQRTQQEDSAVYLCASTGTSGGAYNEQFFGPGTRLTVL.

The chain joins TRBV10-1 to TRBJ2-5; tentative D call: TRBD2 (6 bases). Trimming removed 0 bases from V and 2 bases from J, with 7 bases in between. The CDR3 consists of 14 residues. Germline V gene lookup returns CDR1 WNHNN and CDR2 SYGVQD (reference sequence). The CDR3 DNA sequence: TGCGCCAGCAGTGAGTCCGCGGGGCAAGAGACCCAGTACTTC. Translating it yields CASSESAGQETQYF.

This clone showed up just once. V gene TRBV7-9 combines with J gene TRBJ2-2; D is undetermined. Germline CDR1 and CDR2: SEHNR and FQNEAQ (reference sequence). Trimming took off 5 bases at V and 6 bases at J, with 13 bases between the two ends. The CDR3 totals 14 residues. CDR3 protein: CASSPAPTAGELFF. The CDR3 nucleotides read TGTGCCAGCAGCCCCGCCCCCACTGCCGGGGAGCTGTTTTTT.